This T cell receptor beta chain came from a study of T-cell reconstitution after alpha-beta-depleted transplantation in children. The study's findings and limits: Roughly two months post-transplant, alpha-beta T cells reportedly originated from several hundred graft clones that had expanded.

TCRbeta library construction was performed incorporating unique molecular identifiers. TCRdb ran MiXCR on the PCR reads and lists one entry per CDR3 protein. Of about 97,000 distinct CDR3 sequences in the sample, 4.5% to 7.5% were seen once. This clonotype showed up many times. The antigen is not known. The length of the CDR3 is 17 residues. Germline lookup yields CDR1 MNHEY and CDR2 SVGAGI. The V gene lost 4 bases and the J gene lost 0 bases, with 17 bases spanning the gap. Source: PBMCs, mostly from graft donor cells, taken 60 days after TCRalphabeta/CD19-depleted stem cell transplant. This sequence was found in a female patient aged 2-10 years who had a stem cell transplant for Fanconi anemia, so the T cells may come from the graft donor. The chain recombines TRBV6-5 with TRBJ2-3, with D possibly matching TRBD2 (6 bases). CDR3 protein: CASSSFGTSISTDTQYF. The CDR3 bases are TGTGCCAGCAGTTCCTTTGGGACTTCGATTAGCACAGATACGCAGTATTTT.